Following are 16 T cell receptor beta chains from one sample sequenced in a study of OX40 agonist ivuxolimab in advanced cancers. The table came from immunoSEQ multiplex PCR; TCRdb's copy has only in-frame clones and leaves some out. Of 75,000 to 100,000 clones listed, just over 90% are singletons. Sequenced here: CD4+ or CD8+ T cells sorted from blood, sampled in a trial of the OX40 agonist ivuxolimab. The receptors shown here come from an adult with an advanced solid tumor such as melanoma, head and neck, liver or kidney cancer.

The chain joins TRBV28 to TRBJ2-7; the D gene is possibly TRBD2 (5 bases). Trimming cost V 8 bases and J 1 base, with 15 bases left between them. The CDR3 has 14 amino acids. Germline assignment: CDR1 MDHEN and CDR2 SYDVKM. The CDR3 sequence is CASLRSGNSYEQYF. The CDR3 bases are TGTGCCAGCCTTAGGTCGGGGAATTCCTACGAGCAGTACTTC.

The chain carries TRBV6-1 and TRBJ1-4; the D is unclear. CDR3 length equals 15 residues. CDR1 and CDR2 (germline): MNHNS, SASEGT. The ends were cut back, 1 base at V and 4 bases at J, with 10 bases in the middle. CDR3 protein: CASSEVDRLNEKLFF. Here the CDR3 DNA reads TGTGCCAGCAGTGAAGTGGACCGCCTTAATGAAAAACTGTTTTTT.

The V call is TRBV9, the J call TRBJ1-2; TRBD1 might be the D (5 bases). Trimming removed 3 bases at V and 7 bases at J, with 13 bases between. The CDR3 extends over 13 amino acids. Germline V gene lookup returns CDR1 SGDLS and CDR2 YYNGEE. DNA for the CDR3: TGTGCCAGCAGCGCTCAAGGAGGGACTGGCTACACCTTC. It specifies CASSAQGGTGYTF.

This chain joins TRBV5-4 and TRBJ2-7, with a tentative D call TRBD2 (5 bases). The length of the CDR3 is 14 residues. The V end lost 2 bases, the J end lost 3 bases, and 12 bases lay between the germline ends. Germline CDR1 SGHNT, CDR2 YYREEE (reference sequence). Here the CDR3 DNA reads TGTGCCAGCAGCTTTTCGGCCGGGAACTACGAGCAGTACTTC. Translated, it gives CASSFSAGNYEQYF.

The chain joins TRBV7-9 to TRBJ2-7, with D uncertain. The V and J ends lost 5 bases and 1 base respectively, with 9 bases between them. This CDR3 comprises 13 residues. The germline CDR1 and CDR2 sequences are SEHNR and FQNEAQ (reference sequence). The chain's CDR3 is CASSMTPSYEQYF. CDR3 DNA sequence: TGTGCCAGCAGCATGACCCCGTCCTACGAGCAGTACTTC.

This chain uses TRBV28 with TRBJ1-3, with D maybe TRBD1 (5 bases). Trimming removed 7 bases at V and 5 bases at J, with 15 bases between. There are 14 residues in the CDR3. CDR1 is MDHEN and CDR2 is SYDVKM in the germline V gene. CDR3 nucleotide sequence: TGTGCCAGCAACCCGGGGGGGTTTAGAAACACCATATATTTT. Its translation is CASNPGGFRNTIYF.

J is TRBJ2-5 and V is TRBV2; 7 positions match TRBD1. Germline CDR1 and CDR2: SNHLY and FYNNEI. The CDR3 has 12 residues. The ends lost 8 bases at V and 9 bases at J; junction bases unmatched: 9. The chain's CDR3 is CASEWTGTPQYF. CDR3 in DNA: TGTGCCAGCGAGTGGACAGGAACACCCCAGTACTTC. The variable domain in full, completed from reference TRBV2 and TRBJ2-5, reads EPEVTQTPSHQVTQMGQEVILRCVPISNHLYFYWYRQILGQKVEFLVSFYNNEISEKSEIFDDQFSVERPDGSNFTLKIRSTKLEDSAMYFCASEWTGTPQYFGPGTRLLVL.

The chain recombines TRBV6-1 with TRBJ2-1; 10 bases map to TRBD2. This CDR3 contains 15 residues. Per the germline V gene, CDR1 is MNHNS and CDR2 is SASEGT. The V and J ends lost 6 bases and 4 bases, in that order; junction bases with no gene match: 6. CDR3 coding DNA: TGTGCCAGCAGCAAACTAGCGGGATCATACAATGAGCAGTTCTTC. Translation gives CASSKLAGSYNEQFF.

This chain joins TRBV19 and TRBJ1-1; D possibly corresponds to TRBD1 (6 bases). CDR3 length: 15 amino acids. Trimming took 5 bases from V and 1 from J, leaving 14 bases between them. CDR1 LNHDA and CDR2 SQIVND come from the germline V gene (reference sequence). In nucleotides, the CDR3 is TGTGCCAGTAGTTATAACAGGGAGAAGAACACTGAAGCTTTCTTT. Translated, it gives CASSYNREKNTEAFF.

CDR3 sequence: CASSLSRLWRNNEQFF. The DNA of the CDR3 is TGTGCCAGCAGTTTATCTCGTTTGTGGAGGAACAATGAGCAGTTCTTC. The gene calls are TRBV28 and TRBJ2-1; possible D gene TRBD2, 5 bases. V was clipped by 1 base and J by 5 bases, with 15 bases between them. Germline CDR1 and CDR2: MDHEN and SYDVKM. The CDR3 consists of 16 residues. Filled out from reference TRBV28 and TRBJ2-1, the complete variable domain reads DVKVTQSSRYLVKRTGEKVFLECVQDMDHENMFWYRQDPGLGLRLIYFSYDVKMKEKGDIPEGYSVSREKKERFSLILESASTNQTSMYLCASSLSRLWRNNEQFFGPGTRLTVL.

The chain is built from TRBV7-2 and TRBJ2-2; TRBD2 agrees at 7 bases. The CDR3 has 18 amino acids. CDR1 and CDR2 (germline): SGHTA, FQGNSA. V shed 6 bases, J shed 0 bases, and the junction held 13 bases outside the gene matches. CDR3 amino acids: CASRPPPGLQSNTGELFF. Written as DNA, the CDR3 is TGTGCCAGCAGGCCCCCTCCGGGACTACAATCGAACACCGGGGAGCTGTTTTTT.

This chain's CDR3 is CASSLVVTSGGAGGEQYF. In DNA, the CDR3 is TGTGCCAGCAGCTTAGTGGTGACTAGCGGGGGGGCCGGTGGTGAGCAGTACTTC. This chain uses TRBV7-2 with TRBJ2-7; 14 nucleotides agree with TRBD2. The CDR3 contains 18 residues. The ends lost 1 base at V and 7 bases at J; junction bases unmatched: 12. Germline-derived CDR1 and CDR2 are SGHTA and FQGNSA.

The chain combines TRBV27 with TRBJ2-7; D unresolved. The CDR3 is 17 amino acids. Germline V gene sequence: CDR1 MNHEY, CDR2 SMNVEV (reference sequence). V was pared by 6 bases and J by 2 bases, with 23 bases between. The CDR3 sequence: CASSPQPNTLGPYEQYF. The DNA for the CDR3 is TGTGCCAGCAGCCCCCAGCCCAATACGTTGGGTCCCTACGAGCAGTACTTC.

The chain couples TRBV5-6 to TRBJ2-5; TRBD1 aligns across 8 bases. Germline lookup yields CDR1 SGHDT and CDR2 YYEEEE. The V gene end was trimmed by 0 bases and the J gene end by 4 bases; junction bases not matched to a gene: 5. The CDR3 spans 15 residues. CDR3 sequence (DNA): TGTGCCAGCAGCTTGGCTCAGGGGGCCCCAGAGACCCAGTACTTC. Translation gives CASSLAQGAPETQYF.

V and J are TRBV19 and TRBJ1-5; 10 bases are a match to TRBD1. CDR1 and CDR2 from the germline V gene are LNHDA and SQIVND (reference sequence). The CDR3 has 14 amino acids. Unmatched junction bases numbered 7, after V lost 7 bases and J lost 7 bases. The CDR3 is CASTPDRGGQPQHF. The CDR3 DNA follows: TGTGCCAGTACCCCGGACAGGGGGGGACAGCCCCAGCATTTT.

The rearrangement links TRBV7-2 to TRBJ1-1; D perhaps matches TRBD1 (6 bases). Germline CDR1 is SGHTA and CDR2 is FQGNSA. The CDR3 sequence is 15 residues long. Trimming pared 1 base from V and 3 bases from J, leaving 12 bases between. The DNA of the CDR3 is TGTGCCAGCAGCTTAGTCTCAGGGGTTGACACTGAAGCTTTCTTT. It translates to CASSLVSGVDTEAFF.